The 3 T cell receptor beta chains in this list originate from one sample, sequenced in a study of CD8+ T cells in alopecia areata. Extraction and reverse transcription of RNA yielded cDNA as the sequencing template. TCRdb's copy holds only in-frame clones and misses some; the assay was immunoSEQ multiplex PCR. The sample has 90,000 to 150,000 clones; roughly 60% are singletons. Treatment: oral pan-JAK inhibitor, 5-10 mg twice daily. Here the sequenced sample was CD8+ T cells sorted from blood, taken at week 4, from a patient treated with tofacitinib. The receptors derive from a human donor with alopecia areata.

This clone was seen more than once but under ten times. V and J are TRBV6-5 and TRBJ2-7; weak D call: TRBD2 (7 bases). The V gene lost 5 bases and the J gene lost 6 bases, with 14 bases spanning the gap. Germline V gene lookup returns CDR1 MNHEY and CDR2 SVGAGI. The CDR3 loop spans 13 amino acids. CDR3 DNA: TGTGCCAGCAGTCCACTAGGGGGGGCCGAGCAGTACTTC. Its translation is CASSPLGGAEQYF.

The sample holds a few counts of this clone. The rearrangement joins TRBV30 to TRBJ1-3; D uncertain. Trimming stripped 3 bases from V and 0 bases from J, with 24 bases between. This CDR3 comprises 19 residues. Looked up from germline, CDR1 is GTSNPN and CDR2 is SVGIG (reference sequence). The CDR3 region is CAWSAYPPGQTASGNTIYF. The CDR3 DNA is TGTGCCTGGAGCGCATACCCCCCCGGGCAGACCGCCTCTGGAAACACCATATATTTT.

The chain carries TRBV4-1 and TRBJ2-5, with D tentatively TRBD1 (5 bases). V lost 1 base and J lost 1, with 7 bases in between. This CDR3 is 14 amino acids long. CDR1 and CDR2 (germline): MGHRA, YSYEKL. The CDR3, as DNA: TGCGCCAGCAGCCAAGGAACAGGCCAAGAGACCCAGTACTTC. This sequence encodes CASSQGTGQETQYF.